This T cell receptor beta chain was sequenced in a study of blood T cells in healthy people across ages. Alongside a J-beta primer mix, a sample-barcoded 5' primer served in a second PCR lasting about 7 to 12 cycles. MiXCR was run by TCRdb on the 5' RACE reads, yielding one entry per CDR3 protein. This sample has 1.5 million to 2 million distinct CDR3 sequences, with approximately 50% found just once. RNA extraction gave at least 5.5 micrograms of total RNA per sample. Regarding the study as a whole: From one million sequenced T cells, diversity estimates were lower bounds.

Regarding this clonotype: What it recognizes is unknown. Sequence at one end of the junction differs from germline and may be a read error.

The germline gives CDR1 KGHDR, CDR2 SFDVKD. The CDR3 contains 15 residues. This clonotype was obtained from a woman aged 40 to 49 in good health. The chain has TRBV24-1 and TRBJ2-1; TRBD2 is a possible D gene (5 bases). The sample was blood. The CDR3 here is CTTSDYGRQNNEQFF. The CDR3 DNA is TGTACCACCAGTGACTACGGACGGCAAAACAATGAGCAGTTCTTC.